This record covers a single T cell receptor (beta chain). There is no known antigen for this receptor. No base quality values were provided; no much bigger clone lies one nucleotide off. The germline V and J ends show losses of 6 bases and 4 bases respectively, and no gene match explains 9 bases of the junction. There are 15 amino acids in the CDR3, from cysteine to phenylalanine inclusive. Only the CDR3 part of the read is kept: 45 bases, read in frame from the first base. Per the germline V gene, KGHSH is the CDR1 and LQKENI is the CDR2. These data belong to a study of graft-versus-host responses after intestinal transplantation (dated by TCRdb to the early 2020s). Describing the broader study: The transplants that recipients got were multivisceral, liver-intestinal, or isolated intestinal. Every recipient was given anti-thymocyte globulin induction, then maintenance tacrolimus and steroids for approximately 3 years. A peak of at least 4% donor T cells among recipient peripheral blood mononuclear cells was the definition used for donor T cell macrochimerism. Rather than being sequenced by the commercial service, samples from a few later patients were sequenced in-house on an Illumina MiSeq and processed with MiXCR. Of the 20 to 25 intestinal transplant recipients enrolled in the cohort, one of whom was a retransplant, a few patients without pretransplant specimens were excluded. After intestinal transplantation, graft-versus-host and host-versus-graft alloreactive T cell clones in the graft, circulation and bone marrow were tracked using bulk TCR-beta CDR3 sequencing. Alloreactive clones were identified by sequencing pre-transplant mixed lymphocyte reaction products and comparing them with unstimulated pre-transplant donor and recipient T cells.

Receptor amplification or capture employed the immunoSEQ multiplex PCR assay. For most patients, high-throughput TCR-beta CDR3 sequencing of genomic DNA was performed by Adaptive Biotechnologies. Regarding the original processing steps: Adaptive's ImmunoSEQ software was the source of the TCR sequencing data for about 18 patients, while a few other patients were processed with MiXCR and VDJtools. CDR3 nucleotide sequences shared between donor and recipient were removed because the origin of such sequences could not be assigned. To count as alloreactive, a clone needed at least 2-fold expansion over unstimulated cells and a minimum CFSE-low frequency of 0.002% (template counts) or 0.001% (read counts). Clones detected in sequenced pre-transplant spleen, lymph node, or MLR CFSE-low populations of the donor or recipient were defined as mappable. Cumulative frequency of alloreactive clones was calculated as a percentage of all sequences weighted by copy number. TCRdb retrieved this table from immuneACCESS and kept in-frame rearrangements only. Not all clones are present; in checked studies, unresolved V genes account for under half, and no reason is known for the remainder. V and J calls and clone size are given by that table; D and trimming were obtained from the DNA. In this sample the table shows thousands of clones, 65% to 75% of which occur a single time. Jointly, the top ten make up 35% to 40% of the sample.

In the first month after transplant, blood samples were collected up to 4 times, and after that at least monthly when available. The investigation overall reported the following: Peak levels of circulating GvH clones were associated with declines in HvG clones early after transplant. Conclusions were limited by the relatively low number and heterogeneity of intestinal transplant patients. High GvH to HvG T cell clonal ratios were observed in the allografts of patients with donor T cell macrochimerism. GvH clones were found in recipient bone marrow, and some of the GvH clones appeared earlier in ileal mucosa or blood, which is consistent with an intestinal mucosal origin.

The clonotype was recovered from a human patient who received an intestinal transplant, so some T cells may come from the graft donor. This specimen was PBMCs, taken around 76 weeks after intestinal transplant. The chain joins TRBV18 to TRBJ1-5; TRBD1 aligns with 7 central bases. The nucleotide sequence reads TGTGCCAGCTCGCCGACAGGGTTAGAAAATCAGCCCCAGCATTTT. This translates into CASSPTGLENQPQHF. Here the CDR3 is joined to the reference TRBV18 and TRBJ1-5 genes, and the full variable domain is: NAGVMQNPRHLVRRRGQEARLRCSPMKGHSHVYWYRQLPEEGLKFMVYLQKENIIDESGMPKERFSAEFPKEGPSILRIQQVVRGDSAAYFCASSPTGLENQPQHFGDGTRLSIL.